This T cell receptor (beta chain) was identified during a study of blood T cell repertoires in COVID-19. The overall study: Samples taken during acute and convalescent COVID-19 were collected in the United States, Italy and Spain. PBMCs, B-cell-depleted T cells, or T cells were the source of the cDNA or gDNA that made up the material.

Original processing notes: Nucleated cell counts were estimated from reference gene primer amplification. Assay used: immunoSEQ multiplex PCR; TCRdb lists only in-frame clones, some missing. V, J and clone size are taken as reported in that table, and D and trimming were inferred from the DNA itself. The sample carries about 58,000 clones, nearly 95% recorded once. Deletions cut 0 bases from V and 4 bases from J, with 10 bases between. The CDR3 has 15 amino acids. The germline V gene has CDR1 LGHDT and CDR2 YNNKEL (reference sequence). The rearrangement uses TRBV3-1 (or the pseudogene TRBV3-2) and TRBJ1-3; maybe TRBD1 (5 bases). This clonotype was sampled from a man aged 45-65 years with active COVID-19. The sequenced sample was peripheral blood. CDR3 sequence reads: CASSQDRVAGNTIYF. The CDR3 DNA is TGTGCCAGCAGCCAAGACAGGGTAGCCGGAAACACCATATATTTT.